The rows below give T cell receptor beta chains drawn from one sample of a study of blood T cells in healthy people across ages. TCRdb analysed the 5' RACE reads with MiXCR anew, one entry per CDR3 protein. The sample carries approximately 900,000 distinct CDR3 sequences, about 28% recorded once. The sample was also linked to a second study, of T cells of mothers and their children.

Sequencing was carried out using blood. The receptors were sampled from a woman between 35 and 50 years old in good health. Both conserved end residues are part of each CDR3. Each record gives: J gene, clone size, D gene, V gene, CDR3 DNA, CDR3 protein. D genes are given only for firm matches. Only part of the rows carry a size: once, few, many, or a class if the clone is expanded.

TRBJ2-2 | few | - | TRBV28 | TGTGCCAGCCGAGAGGGGGGGCTGTTTTTT | CASREGGLFF
TRBJ2-7 | many | TRBD2 | TRBV12-3/TRBV12-4 | TGTGCCAGCAGTTGGATTAGCGGGGGGGCCTCCTACGAGCAGTACTTC | CASSWISGGASYEQYF
TRBJ1-2 | - | - | TRBV7-2 | TGTGCCAGCAGCCCGACGGGGCCAATGGGCTACACCTTC | CASSPTGPMGYTF
TRBJ2-1 | few | TRBD1 | TRBV30 | TGTGCCTGGCAAACAGGGGCTAGCTCCTACAATGAGCAGTTCTTC | CAWQTGASSYNEQFF
TRBJ2-5 | - | TRBD2 | TRBV5-1 | TGCGCCAGCAGCTTGGAGAGCGGGGGGGCCGCAGAGACCCAGTACTTC | CASSLESGGAAETQYF
TRBJ1-4 | many | - | TRBV15 | TGTGCCACTCAACAAGACAGAAACCTGCTAAATGAAAAACTGTTTTTT | CATQQDRNLLNEKLFF
TRBJ2-5 | many | TRBD1 | TRBV10-3 | TGTGCCATCAGTGAGTCGAGGGACAGTACCGTACGGCAAGAGACCCAGTACTTC | CAISESRDSTVRQETQYF
TRBJ2-1 | many | TRBD1 | TRBV7-9 | TGTGCCAGCAGCTTAATACAGGGGGCCAACAATGAGCAGTTCTTC | CASSLIQGANNEQFF
TRBJ1-2 | - | - | TRBV7-2 | TGTGCCAGCAGCACACCCTCGGGTGGCGGCTACACCTTC | CASSTPSGGGYTF
TRBJ2-1 | - | TRBD2 | TRBV6-2/TRBV6-3 | TGTGCCAGCAGTCAGCGGGGCCCCGACAATGAGCAGTTCTTC | CASSQRGPDNEQFF
TRBJ2-5 | few | TRBD2 | TRBV12-3/TRBV12-4 | TGTGCCAGTGGGGAGCGGGGGGCGTCCCAAGAGACCCAGTACTTC | CASGERGASQETQYF
TRBJ1-4 | - | - | TRBV18 | TGTGCCAGCTCACCACCAGCGGGGGAGAATAATGAAAAACTGTTTTTT | CASSPPAGENNEKLFF
TRBJ1-3 | - | TRBD1 | TRBV6-5 | TGTGCCAGCACCCAAGCAGGGGGTTCTGGAAACACCATATATTTT | CASTQAGGSGNTIYF
TRBJ1-5 | many | - | TRBV21-1 | TGTGCCAGCAAACTGGGCAGGGACTCCAATCAGCCCCAGCATTTT | CASKLGRDSNQPQHF
TRBJ2-1 | - | - | TRBV11-1 | TGTGCCAGCAGCACAGTCGGGCTAGCCATACAAGAGACCCAGTTCTTC | CASSTVGLAIQETQFF
TRBJ2-7 | - | - | TRBV7-8 | TGTGCCAGCAGCTTAAACGGGGGACAGAGTTACGAGCGGTACTTC | CASSLNGGQSYERYF
TRBJ2-5 | many | TRBD1 | TRBV20-1 | TGCAGTGCTAGGGGATGGACAGGGGAAGAGACCCAGTACTTC | CSARGWTGEETQYF
TRBJ1-3 | - | - | TRBV20-1 | TGCAGTGCGGAAGATCCTAACTCTGGAAACACCATATATTTT | CSAEDPNSGNTIYF
TRBJ1-1 | few | - | TRBV7-8 | TGTGCCAGCATTGACGTCATGCGGCCGAACACTGAAGCTTTCTTT | CASIDVMRPNTEAFF
TRBJ2-1 | - | - | TRBV12-3/TRBV12-4 | TGTGCCAGCAGTCCACGGGGTGGGCAGTTCTTC | CASSPRGGQFF
TRBJ2-3 | - | TRBD2 | TRBV5-6 | TGTGCCAGCAGCTTGACTAGCGGGGCCCGCACAGATACGCAGTATTTT | CASSLTSGARTDTQYF
TRBJ1-2 | many | TRBD1 | TRBV4-1 | TGCGCCAGCAGCCAAGACGGACAGGGGGATGGCTACACCTTC | CASSQDGQGDGYTF
TRBJ1-6 | few | - | TRBV7-3 | TGTGCCAGCAGCTTAACGTCTCAGGGGAGTGGATCACCCCTCCACTTT | CASSLTSQGSGSPLHF
TRBJ2-5 | - | TRBD1 | TRBV28 | TGTGCCAGCAGTTTATGGGCAGGGGGCTACCAAGAGACCCAGTACTTC | CASSLWAGGYQETQYF
TRBJ1-1 | many | - | TRBV6-5 | TGTGCCAGCTTGTTCGGGTATGGTATGAACACTGAAGCTTTCTTT | CASLFGYGMNTEAFF
TRBJ2-1 | few | - | TRBV12-3/TRBV12-4 | TGTGCCAGCAGTCTGCATAGCCGGGGCTACTACAATGAGCAGTTCTTC | CASSLHSRGYYNEQFF
TRBJ1-5 | - | - | TRBV19 | TGTGCCAGCACATCAGGTTTGCAGTGCGGAAGCAATCAGCCCCAGCATTTT | CASTSGLQCGSNQPQHF
TRBJ2-4 | few | - | TRBV27 | TGTGCCAGCGCGACAAGATTAGCCAAAAACATTCAGTACTTC | CASATRLAKNIQYF
TRBJ1-5 | - | TRBD1 | TRBV4-2 | TGTGCCGGCACCCAGGGGGGGGATCAGCCCCAGCATTTT | CAGTQGGDQPQHF
TRBJ2-3 | few | - | TRBV7-8 | TGTGCCAGCCTCGGGGCAGGGGTTCCGGATACGCAGTATTTT | CASLGAGVPDTQYF
TRBJ2-2 | - | - | TRBV4-1 | TGCGCCAGCAGCCAAGTTTGGGGGTCCGACACCGGGGAGCTGTTTTTT | CASSQVWGSDTGELFF
TRBJ2-5 | few | TRBD2 | TRBV6-5 | TGTGCCAGTACCGGGACTAGCGGGGGCCCCGCAGAGACCCAGTACTTC | CASTGTSGGPAETQYF
TRBJ2-3 | - | - | TRBV7-2 | TGTGCCGGCAGCTTAGCGTCTGATACGCAGTATTTT | CAGSLASDTQYF
TRBJ1-4 | few | - | TRBV5-5 | TGTGCCAGCAGCTTGGTAATTGGGGGGGCGAGTGAAAAACTGTTTTTT | CASSLVIGGASEKLFF
TRBJ2-1 | - | - | TRBV7-9 | TGTGCCAGCAGCTTAGAAATGAGGTACAATGAGCAGTTCTTC | CASSLEMRYNEQFF
TRBJ1-1 | few | - | TRBV6-5 | TGTGCCAGCAGTTATGGAGCCCGAAGGGCGAACACTGAAGCTTTCTTT | CASSYGARRANTEAFF
TRBJ2-3 | few | - | TRBV7-2 | TGTGCCAGCAGCCGTAACGGTCCTGGAGATACGCAGTATTTT | CASSRNGPGDTQYF
TRBJ2-7 | many | TRBD1 | TRBV24-1 | TGTGCCACCAGTGATTCCGGACAGGGGAGCTACGAGCAGTACTTC | CATSDSGQGSYEQYF
TRBJ2-3 | - | - | TRBV9 | TGTGCCAGCAGCCCCGGTGGGTTGGCGGGGGATACGCAGTATTTT | CASSPGGLAGDTQYF
TRBJ2-1 | few | TRBD2 | TRBV9 | TGTGCCAGCAGCGTAACCCCTGGAAGAGCGGGGGGCCAACAGTTCTTC | CASSVTPGRAGGQQFF
TRBJ2-5 | - | - | TRBV6-1 | TGTGCCAGCAGTGCTCATACAAAAGGGGAGACCCAGTACTTC | CASSAHTKGETQYF
TRBJ2-1 | few | TRBD2 | TRBV3-1 | TGTGCCAGCAGCCAAGTTGTTCAGCGGGGGGGCAATGAGCAGTTCTTC | CASSQVVQRGGNEQFF
TRBJ1-5 | - | - | TRBV15 | TGTGCCACCAGCAGTGCCCTCTTAGGGCTCGGCAATCAGCCCCAGCATTTT | CATSSALLGLGNQPQHF